What follows describes a single T cell receptor beta chain. Its matching antigen is unknown. The data originate from a study of beta chain features in type 1 diabetes. Reverse transcribing all isolated RNA meant expressed TCRB transcripts were sequenced. The repertoire was sequenced with immunoSEQ multiplex PCR; TCRdb's copy has only in-frame clones and lacks some. This table has 150,000 to 190,000 clones, over 9% appearing once. Blood was drawn once from each donor into heparinised tubes. The draws averaged about 120 mL. The study's findings and limits: No resolution was reached here on whether HLA type influences TCRB rearrangement. Type 1 diabetes patients had TCRB CDR3s that were shorter (moderately but significantly so) in all four CD4+ subsets.

Specimen: central memory CD4+ T cells from blood. The clonotype was recovered from a man under 40 with type 1 diabetes.

DNA for the CDR3: TGTGCCAGCAGTTTTGTCGGGACAGGGGGCTCCACTGAAGCTTTCTTT. Protein sequence: CASSFVGTGGSTEAFF. The rearrangement uses TRBV27 and TRBJ1-1, with 12 bases aligning to TRBD1. Germline V gene data show CDR1 as MNHEY and CDR2 as SMNVEV (reference sequence). Losses at the gene ends were 3 bases for V and 4 bases for J; bases not matched to a gene: 6. The CDR3 contains 16 residues.